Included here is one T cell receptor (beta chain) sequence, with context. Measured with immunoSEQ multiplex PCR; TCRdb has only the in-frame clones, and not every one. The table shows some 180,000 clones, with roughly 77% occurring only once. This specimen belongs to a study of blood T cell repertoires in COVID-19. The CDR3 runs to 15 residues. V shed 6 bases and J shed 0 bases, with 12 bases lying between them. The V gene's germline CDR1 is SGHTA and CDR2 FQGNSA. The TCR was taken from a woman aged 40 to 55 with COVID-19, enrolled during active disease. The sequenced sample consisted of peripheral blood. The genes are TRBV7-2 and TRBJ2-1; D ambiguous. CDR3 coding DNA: TGTGCCAGCAGTTCGACCGCTAGCTCCTACAATGAGCAGTTCTTC. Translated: CASSSTASSYNEQFF.